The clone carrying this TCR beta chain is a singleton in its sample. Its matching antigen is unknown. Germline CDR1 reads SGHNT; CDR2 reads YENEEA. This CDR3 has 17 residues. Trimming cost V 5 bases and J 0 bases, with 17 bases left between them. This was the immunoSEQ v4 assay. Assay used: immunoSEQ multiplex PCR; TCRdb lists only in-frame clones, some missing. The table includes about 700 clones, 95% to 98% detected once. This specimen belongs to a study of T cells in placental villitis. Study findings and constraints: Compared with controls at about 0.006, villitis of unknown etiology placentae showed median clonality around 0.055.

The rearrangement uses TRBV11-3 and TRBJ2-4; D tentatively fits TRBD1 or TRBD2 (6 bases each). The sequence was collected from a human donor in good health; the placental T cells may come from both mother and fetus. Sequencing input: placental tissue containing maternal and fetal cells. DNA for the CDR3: TGTGCCAGCAGCCTTCCCGGGGGCGGACTAGCCAAAAACATTCAGTACTTC. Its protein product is CASSLPGGGLAKNIQYF.